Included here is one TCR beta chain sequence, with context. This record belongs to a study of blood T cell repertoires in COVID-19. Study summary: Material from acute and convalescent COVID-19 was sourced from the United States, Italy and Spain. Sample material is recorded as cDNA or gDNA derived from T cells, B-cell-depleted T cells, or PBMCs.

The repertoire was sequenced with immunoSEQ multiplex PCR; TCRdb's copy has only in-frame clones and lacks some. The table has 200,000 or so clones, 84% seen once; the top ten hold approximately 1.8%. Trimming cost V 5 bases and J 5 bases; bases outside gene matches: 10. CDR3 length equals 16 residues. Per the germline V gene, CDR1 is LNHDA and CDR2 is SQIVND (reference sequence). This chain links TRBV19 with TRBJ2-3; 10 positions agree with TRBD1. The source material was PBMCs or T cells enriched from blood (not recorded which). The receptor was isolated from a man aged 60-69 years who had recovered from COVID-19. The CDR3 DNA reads TGTGCCAGTAGTTCTCGTCGACAGGGGGCAGGAGATACGCAGTATTTT. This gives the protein CASSSRRQGAGDTQYF. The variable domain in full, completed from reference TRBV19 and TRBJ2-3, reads DGGITQSPKYLFRKEGQNVTLSCEQNLNHDAMYWYRQDPGQGLRLIYYSQIVNDFQKGDIAEGYSVSREKKESFPLTVTSAQKNPTAFYLCASSSRRQGAGDTQYFGPGTRLTVL.